The 20 T cell receptor beta chains presented below share a single source sample, sequenced in a study of cytotoxic CD8 clonotypes in ibrutinib-treated CLL. TCRdb keeps only in-frame clones here, not all; method: immunoSEQ multiplex PCR. Among over 100,000 clones, 75% to 90% were seen once, and the ten largest hold over 2%. This material consisted of PBMCs, taken after 24 months of ibrutinib treatment. These receptor sequences come from a human donor with chronic lymphocytic leukemia.

The chain joins TRBV15 to TRBJ1-2, with unresolved D. CDR3 length equals 12 residues. V was cut by 1 base and J by 4 bases, with 4 bases left in between. Per germline, CDR1 LNHNV and CDR2 YYDKDF (reference sequence). CDR3 nucleotides: TGTGCCACCAGCAGAGCTGGCTATGGCTACACCTTC. It encodes CATSRAGYGYTF.

CDR3 nucleotides: TGTGCCAGCAGCCCGCGGACGGGGGGGGAGACCCAGTACTTC. This translates into CASSPRTGGETQYF. The gene calls are TRBV6-5 and TRBJ2-5; 8 bases line up with TRBD2. There are 14 residues in the CDR3. The junction had 8 bases not matched to a gene; V was cut back by 6 bases and J by 5 bases. Germline V gives CDR1 MNHEY, CDR2 SVGAGI.

The chain has TRBV6-1 and TRBJ2-7; 12 bases line up with TRBD2. Germline assignment: CDR1 MNHNS and CDR2 SASEGT. The CDR3 extends over 18 amino acids. The ends lost 1 base at V and 4 bases at J; junction bases unmatched: 11. CDR3 nucleotides: TGTGCCAGCAGTGAAGATTCTAGCGGGAGGGCCGTTCTTTACGAGCAGTACTTC. Translation gives CASSEDSSGRAVLYEQYF.

As DNA, the CDR3 is TGTGCCAGCTCTAGCCTTGCCCCCACAGATACGCAGTATTTT. Its protein is CASSSLAPTDTQYF. The V and J genes are TRBV2 and TRBJ2-3; D may be TRBD2 (5 bases). Germline CDR1 reads SNHLY; CDR2 reads FYNNEI. The length of the CDR3 is 14 residues. Trimming pared 8 bases from V and 2 bases from J, leaving 14 bases between.

The V and J genes are TRBV30 and TRBJ1-2; no definite D call. Trimming took 4 bases from V and 8 from J, leaving 23 bases between them. The length of the CDR3 is 15 residues. From germline, CDR1 is GTSNPN and CDR2 SVGIG (reference sequence). CDR3 residues: CAWTPDGPTLSGYTF. CDR3 DNA sequence: TGTGCCTGGACCCCGGACGGACCCACCTTAAGCGGCTACACCTTC.

V and J are TRBV9 and TRBJ2-7, with D perhaps TRBD2 (6 bases). The CDR3 totals 13 residues. Trimming pared 3 bases from V and 5 bases from J, leaving 12 bases between. CDR1 is SGDLS, CDR2 YYNGEE, per germline. The CDR3 nucleotides are TGTGCCAGCAGCGGTGGAGGGCCGGACGAGCAGTACTTC. Its protein is CASSGGGPDEQYF.

This clone was picked up one time. The rearrangement uses TRBV4-1 and TRBJ2-2, with D perhaps assigned TRBD1 or TRBD2 (5 bases each). The V gene's germline CDR1 is MGHRA and CDR2 YSYEKL. V was trimmed by 3 bases and J by 4 bases, leaving 12 bases between them. This CDR3 has 15 residues. CDR3 coding DNA: TGCGCCAGCAGCCACGGGGCAGGGAGCACCGGGGAGCTGTTTTTT. It yields the protein CASSHGAGSTGELFF.

This clone showed up many times. The chain recombines TRBV30 with TRBJ1-5; perhaps TRBD1 as D (6 bases). Looked up from germline, CDR1 is GTSNPN and CDR2 is SVGIG (reference sequence). This CDR3 has 14 residues. V was clipped by 4 bases and J by 0 bases, with 10 bases between them. CDR3: CAWTRTASNQPQHF. The CDR3 DNA follows: TGTGCCTGGACTCGGACAGCTAGCAATCAGCCCCAGCATTTT.

The chain links TRBV7-2 to TRBJ1-1; D not resolved. The CDR3 totals 15 residues. The V end was cut by 5 bases, the J end by 1 base, with 14 bases between. The germline V gene encodes CDR1 SGHTA and CDR2 FQGNSA. The CDR3 DNA follows: TGTGCCAGCAGCCCGCTAGTGGGCGGGAACACTGAAGCTTTCTTT. Protein product: CASSPLVGGNTEAFF.

The gene calls are TRBV28 and TRBJ1-2; TRBD1 might be the D (6 bases). V was pared by 6 bases and J by 4 bases, with 18 bases between. The CDR3 sequence is 15 residues long. Looked up from germline, CDR1 is MDHEN and CDR2 is SYDVKM. The CDR3, as DNA: TGTGCCAGCAGCCCGAGGGGGTTGTACGGCTATGGCTACACCTTC. Protein sequence: CASSPRGLYGYGYTF.

The rearrangement uses TRBV28 and TRBJ1-2; D is uncertain. V was trimmed by 2 bases and J by 7 bases, leaving 11 bases between them. Germline CDR1 is MDHEN and CDR2 is SYDVKM. The CDR3 is made up of 13 amino acids. The CDR3 DNA reads TGTGCCAGCAGTTTAGGGTCTCTGGCTGGCTACACCTTC. Translated: CASSLGSLAGYTF.

This clone was recorded a few times. This rearrangement joins TRBV14 to TRBJ2-3; 8 bases fit TRBD2. The CDR3 runs to 16 residues. Germline V gene lookup returns CDR1 SGHDN and CDR2 FVKESK. The junction had 17 bases not matched to a gene; V was cut back by 6 bases and J by 9 bases. CDR3 loop: CASSLYSGIRGDTQYF. In nucleotides, the CDR3 is TGTGCCAGCAGTCTCTATAGCGGGATTCGCGGGGACACGCAGTATTTT.

The chain combines TRBV5-4 with TRBJ1-1; D is undetermined. V was clipped by 0 bases and J by 1 base, with 10 bases between them. Germline V gene lookup returns CDR1 SGHNT and CDR2 YYREEE (reference sequence). The CDR3 runs to 15 residues. The CDR3 DNA follows: TGTGCCAGCAGCTTGGGGCTGGTACGGAACACTGAAGCTTTCTTT. It codes for CASSLGLVRNTEAFF.

The CDR3 sequence: CASSELIGGRSLGNTIYF. CDR3 in DNA: TGTGCCAGCAGTGAACTGATCGGGGGACGGTCTCTAGGAAACACCATATATTTT. This rearrangement joins TRBV6-1 to TRBJ1-3; perhaps TRBD1 as D (5 bases). There are 18 residues in the CDR3. Germline V lookup: CDR1 MNHNS, CDR2 SASEGT. Trimming left V 2 bases short and J 4 bases short, with 21 bases between.

The chain is built from TRBV4-1 and TRBJ2-5, with 9 bases identical to TRBD2. The germline V gene has CDR1 MGHRA and CDR2 YSYEKL. V dropped 2 bases and J dropped 4; count of bases not matched to a gene: 11. The CDR3 loop spans 17 amino acids. For the CDR3, the DNA is TGCGCCAGCAGCCAATCGCGAGGTAGCGGGAGTGGAGAGACCCAGTACTTC. Encoded protein: CASSQSRGSGSGETQYF.

This clone was seen just once. The genes are TRBV28 and TRBJ2-7; 12 bases agree with TRBD1. The CDR3 length is 14 residues. The germline V gene encodes CDR1 MDHEN and CDR2 SYDVKM. V was pared by 7 bases and J by 7 bases, with 8 bases of the junction left unmatched. The CDR3 DNA reads TGTGCCAGCACCCCGGGACAGGGGGCAGGAGAGCAGTACTTC. Translation: CASTPGQGAGEQYF. The full variable domain, in which reference TRBV28 and TRBJ2-7 provide the parts outside the CDR3, is DVKVTQSSRYLVKRTGEKVFLECVQDMDHENMFWYRQDPGLGLRLIYFSYDVKMKEKGDIPEGYSVSREKKERFSLILESASTNQTSMYLCASTPGQGAGEQYFGPGTRLTVT.

The V gene is TRBV20-1, the J gene TRBJ2-1, with a possible D match to TRBD1 (5 bases). The germline gives CDR1 DFQATT, CDR2 SNEGSKA (reference sequence). CDR3 length: 11 amino acids. With 6 bases removed from V and 10 bases from J, the gap between germline ends came to 13 bases. CDR3 in amino acids: CSASRQREQFF. The CDR3 nucleotides read TGCAGTGCCTCCAGACAGCGAGAGCAGTTCTTC.

The rearrangement links TRBV2 to TRBJ1-2; the D gene is possibly TRBD1 (6 bases). The CDR3 is 13 amino acids. CDR1 and CDR2 (germline): SNHLY, FYNNEI. V was shortened by 5 bases and J by 2 bases, with 9 bases between the two germline ends. In nucleotides, the CDR3 is TGTGCCAGCAGTCAGGGGAGGAACTATGGCTACACCTTC. This codes for CASSQGRNYGYTF.

This chain links TRBV14 with TRBJ2-2; D remains unclear. The CDR3 has 14 amino acids. V lost 2 bases to trimming and J lost 1 base, with 5 bases between them. Germline V gives CDR1 SGHDN, CDR2 FVKESK. DNA of the CDR3: TGTGCCAGCAGCCAACACTGGAACACCGGGGAGCTGTTTTTT. Amino acid sequence: CASSQHWNTGELFF.

The J gene is TRBJ1-5, the V gene TRBV5-4, with D hard to call. This CDR3 spans 12 amino acids. V was cut by 5 bases and J by 3 bases, with 6 bases left in between. The germline V gene encodes CDR1 SGHNT and CDR2 YYREEE (reference sequence). The CDR3 spells CASRTDNQPQHF. The CDR3 DNA is TGTGCCAGCAGGACGGACAATCAGCCCCAGCATTTT.